This is a list of T cell receptor beta chains from one sample in a study of early T cells in non-severe SARS-CoV-2 infection. Each CDR3 protein is one row after TCRdb ran MiXCR on the 5' RACE reads. There are 23,000 or so distinct CDR3 sequences in the sample; about 5.1% occur only once, and roughly 10% lies in the top ten. The sequenced sample was whole blood. Every receptor here comes from an adult who was a healthcare worker with PCR-confirmed SARS-CoV-2 infection or an uninfected control (not recorded which). Both conserved end residues are part of each CDR3. The D gene is left open where the match is weak. Not all rows give a size; the values are once, few, many and, for expanded clones, a class.

>NA|TRBV20-1|TRBJ2-2|many
CSARDPAEVDTGELFF
TGCAGTGCTAGAGATCCTGCGGAGGTCGACACCGGGGAGCTGTTTTTT
>NA|TRBV6-1|TRBJ2-6|few
CASSEVTGTGANVLTF
TGTGCCAGCAGTGAAGTAACAGGGACTGGGGCCAACGTCCTGACTTTC
>NA|TRBV7-3|TRBJ2-1|many
CASSLTSGPRRDNEQFF
TGTGCCAGCAGCTTAACGTCAGGACCACGGAGGGACAATGAGCAGTTCTTC
>NA|TRBV20-1|TRBJ1-6|NA
CSARQGLNNSPLHF
TGCAGTGCTAGACAGGGTTTGAATAATTCACCCCTCCACTTT
>NA|TRBV7-2|TRBJ2-7|NA
CASSFRAEQYF
TGTGCCAGCAGCTTTCGTGCTGAGCAGTACTTC
>TRBD1|TRBV24-1|TRBJ2-3|many
CATSDFGTGQGMDTQYF
TGTGCCACCAGTGATTTTGGTACGGGACAGGGAATGGATACGCAGTATTTT
>TRBD2|TRBV4-3|TRBJ2-3|many
CASSQDRLAGADTQYF
TGCGCCAGCAGCCAAGATAGACTAGCGGGAGCAGATACGCAGTATTTT
>TRBD1|TRBV7-8|TRBJ2-7|many
CASSATRTFPGQEPYEQYF
TGTGCCAGCAGCGCCACCAGAACATTCCCGGGACAGGAGCCCTACGAGCAGTACTTC
>NA|TRBV6-2/TRBV6-3|TRBJ2-5|NA
CASSQYPGTQYF
TGTGCCAGCAGCCAATACCCCGGGACCCAGTACTTC
>TRBD2|TRBV5-6|TRBJ2-3|many
CASSLVGSGRGDTQYF
TGTGCCAGCAGCTTGGTTGGTAGCGGGAGAGGAGATACGCAGTATTTT
>TRBD1|TRBV20-1|TRBJ1-5|many
CSAPPGTGYTSNQPQHF
TGCAGTGCCCCACCGGGGACAGGGTACACCAGCAATCAGCCCCAGCATTTT
>TRBD1|TRBV27|TRBJ2-7|many
CASSVPGQTTQYEQYF
TGTGCCAGCAGTGTCCCGGGACAGACAACCCAATACGAGCAGTACTTC
>TRBD2|TRBV7-9|TRBJ2-5|many
CASSLVAGGPQETQYF
TGTGCCAGCAGCTTAGTAGCGGGAGGACCCCAAGAGACCCAGTACTTC
>NA|TRBV4-3|TRBJ1-2|many
CASSPDIYYGYTF
TGCGCCAGCAGCCCGGACATTTACTATGGCTACACCTTC
>TRBD1|TRBV28|TRBJ1-5|few
CASSAPRSSWTGSNQPQHF
TGTGCCAGCAGCGCACCCCGATCATCTTGGACAGGGAGCAATCAGCCCCAGCATTTT
>TRBD2|TRBV10-3|TRBJ2-3|many
CASNSGSTDTQYF
TGTGCCTCGAATAGCGGGAGCACAGATACGCAGTATTTT
>TRBD2|TRBV6-2/TRBV6-3|TRBJ2-7|few
CASKRASGTWEQYF
TGTGCCAGCAAACGGGCTAGCGGGACGTGGGAGCAGTACTTC
>NA|TRBV5-1|TRBJ1-6|few
CASSLDGSNSPLHF
TGCGCCAGCAGCTTGGACGGAAGCAATTCACCCCTCCACTTT